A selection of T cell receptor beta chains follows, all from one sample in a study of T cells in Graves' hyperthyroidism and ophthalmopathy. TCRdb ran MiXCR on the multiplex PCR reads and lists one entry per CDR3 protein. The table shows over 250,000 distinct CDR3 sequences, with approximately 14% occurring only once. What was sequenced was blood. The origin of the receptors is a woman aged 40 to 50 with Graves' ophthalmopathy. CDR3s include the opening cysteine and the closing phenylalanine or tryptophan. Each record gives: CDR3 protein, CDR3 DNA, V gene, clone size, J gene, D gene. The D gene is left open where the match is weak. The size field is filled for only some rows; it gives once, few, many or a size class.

CDR3aa: CASSPPGGANEGDTQYF
CDR3nt: TGTGCCAGCAGCCCCCCTGGAGGAGCCAACGAGGGAGATACGCAGTATTTT
v_gene: TRBV11-1
abundance: -
j_gene: TRBJ2-3
d_gene: -

CDR3aa: CASGRQSSYEQYF
CDR3nt: TGTGCCAGCGGTCGACAGAGCTCCTACGAGCAGTACTTC
v_gene: TRBV27
abundance: many
j_gene: TRBJ2-7
d_gene: -

CDR3aa: CASSLAYRGEAFF
CDR3nt: TGTGCCAGCAGCTTAGCGTATAGGGGCGAAGCTTTCTTT
v_gene: TRBV7-9
abundance: -
j_gene: TRBJ1-1
d_gene: -

CDR3aa: CASSLAGGPANEQYF
CDR3nt: TGCGCCAGCAGCTTGGCCGGGGGCCCGGCAAACGAGCAGTACTTC
v_gene: TRBV5-1
abundance: -
j_gene: TRBJ2-7
d_gene: -

CDR3aa: CASKTGGNQPQHF
CDR3nt: TGTGCCAGCAAGACAGGGGGTAATCAGCCCCAGCATTTT
v_gene: TRBV27
abundance: many
j_gene: TRBJ1-5
d_gene: TRBD1

CDR3aa: CASILGLPRDSPLHF
CDR3nt: TGTGCCAGCATATTAGGACTCCCCCGGGATTCACCCCTCCACTTT
v_gene: TRBV6-1
abundance: -
j_gene: TRBJ1-6
d_gene: -

CDR3aa: CASRPTRESYNEQFF
CDR3nt: TGTGCCAGCAGGCCCACCCGGGAAAGCTACAATGAGCAGTTCTTC
v_gene: TRBV5-4
abundance: few
j_gene: TRBJ2-1
d_gene: -

CDR3aa: CASMGNTRNTEAFF
CDR3nt: TGTGCCAGCATGGGAAACACGCGGAACACTGAAGCTTTCTTT
v_gene: TRBV10-3
abundance: many
j_gene: TRBJ1-1
d_gene: -

CDR3aa: CSVVSKNTEAFF
CDR3nt: TGCAGCGTTGTATCAAAGAACACTGAAGCTTTCTTT
v_gene: TRBV29-1
abundance: few
j_gene: TRBJ1-1
d_gene: -

CDR3aa: CASSFLYEETQYF
CDR3nt: TGTGCCAGCAGTTTTCTTTACGAAGAGACCCAGTACTTC
v_gene: TRBV28
abundance: many
j_gene: TRBJ2-5
d_gene: -

CDR3aa: CATGLAGLDTGELFF
CDR3nt: TGTGCCACTGGGCTAGCGGGATTGGACACCGGGGAGCTGTTTTTT
v_gene: TRBV24-1
abundance: many
j_gene: TRBJ2-2
d_gene: TRBD2

CDR3aa: CASGSPRLGTGELFF
CDR3nt: TGTGCTAGTGGTTCCCCCCGGTTAGGGACCGGGGAGCTGTTTTTT
v_gene: TRBV12-5
abundance: -
j_gene: TRBJ2-2
d_gene: -

CDR3aa: CASSYSGGRAVLGLDNEQFF
CDR3nt: TGTGCCAGCAGTTACTCGGGCGGGAGGGCCGTCTTGGGTTTGGACAATGAGCAGTTCTTC
v_gene: TRBV6-2/TRBV6-3
abundance: many
j_gene: TRBJ2-1
d_gene: TRBD2

CDR3aa: CASSLQGLSTDTQYF
CDR3nt: TGTGCCAGCAGCTTGCAGGGACTCAGCACAGATACGCAGTATTTT
v_gene: TRBV5-8
abundance: many
j_gene: TRBJ2-3
d_gene: -

CDR3aa: CASSAQGGYGYTF
CDR3nt: TGTGCCAGCAGCGCTCAGGGGGGGTATGGCTACACCTTC
v_gene: TRBV7-9
abundance: many
j_gene: TRBJ1-2
d_gene: TRBD1

CDR3aa: CASSHGDRDTGELFF
CDR3nt: TGTGCCAGCAGCCATGGGGACAGGGACACCGGGGAGCTGTTTTTT
v_gene: TRBV3-1
abundance: few
j_gene: TRBJ2-2
d_gene: TRBD1

CDR3aa: CASSEGGYRVNTEAFF
CDR3nt: TGTGCCAGCAGTGAAGGGGGGTACAGGGTGAACACTGAAGCTTTCTTT
v_gene: TRBV6-1
abundance: many
j_gene: TRBJ1-1
d_gene: -

CDR3aa: CASSSDSSNYGYTF
CDR3nt: TGTGCCAGCAGCTCGGACAGTTCTAACTATGGCTACACCTTC
v_gene: TRBV12-3/TRBV12-4
abundance: medium-sized
j_gene: TRBJ1-2
d_gene: -

CDR3aa: CSVDENPKQFF
CDR3nt: TGCAGCGTTGACGAGAACCCAAAGCAGTTCTTC
v_gene: TRBV29-1
abundance: many
j_gene: TRBJ2-1
d_gene: -

CDR3aa: CAISWVAGLFNEQFF
CDR3nt: TGTGCCATCAGTTGGGTAGCGGGATTATTCAATGAGCAGTTCTTC
v_gene: TRBV10-3
abundance: many
j_gene: TRBJ2-1
d_gene: TRBD2

CDR3aa: CASSLGWTPGEKLFF
CDR3nt: TGTGCCAGCAGCTTGGGTTGGACGCCTGGGGAAAAACTGTTTTTT
v_gene: TRBV7-9
abundance: -
j_gene: TRBJ1-4
d_gene: -

CDR3aa: CATSDRDRHEQFF
CDR3nt: TGTGCCACCAGTGACCGGGACCGGCATGAGCAGTTCTTC
v_gene: TRBV24-1
abundance: many
j_gene: TRBJ2-1
d_gene: -

CDR3aa: CATSLAGDTDTQYF
CDR3nt: TGTGCCACCAGCCTAGCGGGGGACACAGATACGCAGTATTTT
v_gene: TRBV24-1
abundance: many
j_gene: TRBJ2-3
d_gene: TRBD2

CDR3aa: CASEGWNEQFF
CDR3nt: TGTGCCAGCGAAGGTTGGAATGAGCAGTTCTTC
v_gene: TRBV11-2
abundance: many
j_gene: TRBJ2-1
d_gene: -

CDR3aa: CASMKGGRGRNDRTEAFF
CDR3nt: TGTGCCAGCATGAAGGGGGGCAGGGGGCGCAATGATCGCACTGAAGCTTTCTTT
v_gene: TRBV25-1
abundance: many
j_gene: TRBJ1-1
d_gene: TRBD1

CDR3aa: CASKVEGYQPQHF
CDR3nt: TGTGCCAGCAAGGTCGAAGGGTATCAGCCCCAGCATTTT
v_gene: TRBV2
abundance: many
j_gene: TRBJ1-5
d_gene: -

CDR3aa: CATSRDPSYGYTF
CDR3nt: TGTGCCACCAGCAGAGATCCAAGCTATGGCTACACCTTC
v_gene: TRBV15
abundance: few
j_gene: TRBJ1-2
d_gene: -

CDR3aa: CASSQGRQVNQPQHF
CDR3nt: TGCGCCAGCAGCCAAGGCCGGCAGGTCAATCAGCCCCAGCATTTT
v_gene: TRBV4-1
abundance: few
j_gene: TRBJ1-5
d_gene: -

CDR3aa: CASSLGGQSGNTIYF
CDR3nt: TGCGCCAGCAGCTTGGGAGGCCAATCTGGAAACACCATATATTTT
v_gene: TRBV5-1
abundance: few
j_gene: TRBJ1-3
d_gene: -

CDR3aa: CASSYSGAGGDQPQHF
CDR3nt: TGTGCCAGCAGTTACTCGGGGGCAGGGGGGGATCAGCCCCAGCATTTT
v_gene: TRBV6-6
abundance: many
j_gene: TRBJ1-5
d_gene: TRBD1

CDR3aa: CASSSGQGRYGYTF
CDR3nt: TGTGCCAGCAGCTCCGGACAGGGAAGATATGGCTACACCTTC
v_gene: TRBV7-9
abundance: -
j_gene: TRBJ1-2
d_gene: TRBD1

CDR3aa: CSARGLPGRINYGYTF
CDR3nt: TGCAGTGCTAGAGGTCTCCCTGGGCGCATTAACTATGGCTACACCTTC
v_gene: TRBV20-1
abundance: -
j_gene: TRBJ1-2
d_gene: -

CDR3aa: CAISSVPGHTSSYEQYF
CDR3nt: TGTGCCATCAGTTCAGTTCCCGGACACACGAGCTCCTACGAGCAGTACTTC
v_gene: TRBV10-3
abundance: many
j_gene: TRBJ2-7
d_gene: -

CDR3aa: CASSAEPGAYNEQFF
CDR3nt: TGTGCCAGCAGTGCTGAGCCGGGGGCCTACAATGAGCAGTTCTTC
v_gene: TRBV6-1
abundance: many
j_gene: TRBJ2-1
d_gene: -

CDR3aa: CSASDSLTDTQYF
CDR3nt: TGCAGTGCTAGCGACAGCCTCACAGATACGCAGTATTTT
v_gene: TRBV20-1
abundance: many
j_gene: TRBJ2-3
d_gene: -

CDR3aa: CASSIGWGATGELFF
CDR3nt: TGTGCCAGTAGTATAGGGTGGGGGGCCACCGGGGAGCTGTTTTTT
v_gene: TRBV19
abundance: few
j_gene: TRBJ2-2
d_gene: -

CDR3aa: CASSLMGAGRETQYF
CDR3nt: TGTGCCAGCAGCTTAATGGGGGCAGGGAGGGAGACCCAGTACTTC
v_gene: TRBV7-2
abundance: -
j_gene: TRBJ2-5
d_gene: -

CDR3aa: CSAPDTGGRTEAFF
CDR3nt: TGCAGTGCTCCAGATACAGGGGGCCGGACTGAAGCTTTCTTT
v_gene: TRBV20-1
abundance: -
j_gene: TRBJ1-1
d_gene: TRBD1

CDR3aa: CASSPLQGFGNTIYF
CDR3nt: TGTGCCAGCTCACCGCTACAGGGGTTTGGAAACACCATATATTTT
v_gene: TRBV18
abundance: -
j_gene: TRBJ1-3
d_gene: TRBD1

CDR3aa: CASSLGQASYEQYF
CDR3nt: TGTGCCAGCAGTTTGGGGCAGGCCTCGTACGAGCAGTACTTC
v_gene: TRBV12-3/TRBV12-4
abundance: many
j_gene: TRBJ2-7
d_gene: -

CDR3aa: CSATGTSTYEQYF
CDR3nt: TGCAGTGCTACCGGGACTAGTACCTACGAGCAGTACTTC
v_gene: TRBV20-1
abundance: many
j_gene: TRBJ2-7
d_gene: TRBD2

CDR3aa: CSGWGGMFTEAFF
CDR3nt: TGCAGCGGATGGGGGGGGATGTTTACTGAAGCTTTCTTT
v_gene: TRBV29-1
abundance: many
j_gene: TRBJ1-1
d_gene: -

CDR3aa: CASSEIVSSWQETQYF
CDR3nt: TGTGCCAGCAGTGAGATAGTTTCGTCTTGGCAAGAGACCCAGTACTTC
v_gene: TRBV2
abundance: many
j_gene: TRBJ2-5
d_gene: -

CDR3aa: CASSLAAGATYNEQFF
CDR3nt: TGTGCCAGCAGCTTAGCGGCGGGGGCCACCTACAATGAGCAGTTCTTC
v_gene: TRBV11-3
abundance: many
j_gene: TRBJ2-1
d_gene: -

CDR3aa: CASSFGGDPYEQYF
CDR3nt: TGTGCCAGCAGTTTTGGCGGGGACCCCTACGAGCAGTACTTC
v_gene: TRBV12-3/TRBV12-4
abundance: many
j_gene: TRBJ2-7
d_gene: -

CDR3aa: CASSLAWLAGETQYF
CDR3nt: TGTGCCAGCAGCTTAGCGTGGCTAGCTGGAGAGACCCAGTACTTC
v_gene: TRBV7-2
abundance: many
j_gene: TRBJ2-5
d_gene: -